This T cell receptor beta chain was found in a study of post-analysis software for immune sequencing data. Overall study findings and caveats: Included in a set of roughly 5 TRBV segments more frequent in patients than controls were TRBV5-6, TRBV5-1 and TRBV20-1.

This clonotype was detected only a few times. The antigen is unknown. CDR3 length: 13 amino acids. The V gene lost 4 bases and the J gene lost 7 bases, with 14 bases spanning the gap. CDR1 and CDR2 (germline): KGHSH, LQKENI. The library was made from cDNA and included unique molecular identifiers. Each sample of about 0.9 to 11 million input T cells yielded about 500,000 cDNA molecules, so each molecule approximated one T cell. TCRdb reanalysed the PCR reads using MiXCR and keeps one entry per CDR3 protein. The sample consists of about 430,000 distinct CDR3 sequences, less than 40% of them appearing once.

The TCR originated in a girl aged 2 to 10 with multiple sclerosis. The specimen sequenced was blood. This rearrangement joins TRBV18 to TRBJ2-7; D unresolved. CDR3 nucleotide sequence: TGTGCCAGCTCACGAGCAGAAAAAGGGGAGCAGTACTTC. Translation: CASSRAEKGEQYF.